This T cell receptor beta chain was sequenced in a study of Ad26.COV2.S vaccination and SARS-CoV-2 variants. Across the study: Donor was in the COV1001 Ad26.COV2.S trial arm. Ad26.COV2.S, an intramuscular injection, was given once or twice 56 days apart. Overall study results and limits: Breadth and depth estimates from TCRs may understate total T cell responses.

Treatment given: over 15 received Ad26.COV2.S at low or high dose, single or two shots; five or six received placebo; per-sample allocation not given. After the first vaccine or placebo injection, samples were drawn on day 63. Whoever gave the sample was an adult aged 18-55 years in Boston. This clone was picked up one time. The antigen is unknown. Method: immunoSEQ multiplex PCR; TCRdb's copy keeps in-frame clones and lacks some. Seen here are hundreds of thousands of clones, 70% to 90% observed once, and the top ten hold approximately 11%. This TCR derives from a person between 18 and 65 years old who received the Ad26.COV2.S COVID-19 vaccine or a placebo. Here the sequenced sample was peripheral blood, taken in a trial of Ad26.COV2.S vaccine versus placebo.

In DNA form, the CDR3 reads TGTGCCAGCAGCTCCGGACTAGCGGGAGTCCCCTACGAGCAGTACTTC. It specifies CASSSGLAGVPYEQYF. This chain joins TRBV7-2 and TRBJ2-7; 13 bases match TRBD2. V gave up 4 bases and J gave up 2 bases; unmatched junction bases: 5. Looked up from germline, CDR1 is SGHTA and CDR2 is FQGNSA. The CDR3 totals 16 residues.